The next 22 T cell receptor beta chains were all read from a single sample in a study of cytomegalovirus exposure and HLA in healthy donors. Primers included in the PCR were 60 Vbeta and 13 Jbeta primers. Profiling relied on immunoSEQ multiplex PCR, and the TCRdb table lists in-frame clones only, not all of them. The sample lists 76,000 or so clones, 73% seen once, with around 16% in the top ten. Sequencing input: PBMCs. Every receptor here comes from a woman in her 40s in good health and CMV-seropositive.

This clone was counted a few times. J is TRBJ2-3 and V is TRBV5-4, with D unclear. Trimming took 2 bases from V and 0 from J, leaving 10 bases between them. CDR1 is SGHNT, CDR2 YYREEE, per germline (reference sequence). The CDR3 runs 15 residues. This CDR3 reads CASSFPGTSTDTQYF. CDR3 DNA: TGTGCCAGCAGCTTCCCAGGCACTAGCACAGATACGCAGTATTTT.

This clone was picked up one time. The chain is built from TRBV21-1 and TRBJ1-1; TRBD1, the table's D call, lacks a check against the DNA. TRBV21-1 is reported as a pseudogene. The CDR3 is made up of 12 amino acids. The CDR3: CASQGGPTEAFF. CDR3 DNA: TGTGCCAGCCAAGGGGGCCCCACTGAAGCTTTCTTT.

The chain combines TRBV28 with TRBJ1-5; D is ambiguous. The germline V gene has CDR1 MDHEN and CDR2 SYDVKM. The CDR3 consists of 12 residues. V lost 6 bases and J lost 2, with 5 bases in between. CDR3 residues: CASRGGNQPQHF. CDR3 nucleotides: TGTGCCAGCAGGGGAGGCAATCAGCCCCAGCATTTT.

V and J are TRBV6-1 and TRBJ2-7; 8 bases fit TRBD2. The germline gives CDR1 MNHNS, CDR2 SASEGT. The CDR3 has 13 residues. The V gene end was trimmed by 6 bases and the J gene end by 2 bases; junction bases not matched to a gene: 3. CDR3 region: CASRLAGPYEQYF. The CDR3 region has the DNA TGTGCCAGCAGGCTAGCGGGTCCCTACGAGCAGTACTTC.

This clone has just a few counts. The J gene is TRBJ2-7, the V gene TRBV7-2, with TRBD2 identical over 7 bases. V trimming: 5 bases; J trimming: 3 bases; junction bases outside the gene matches: 13. Germline V gives CDR1 SGHTA, CDR2 FQGNSA. The CDR3 spans 16 residues. CDR3 coding DNA: TGTGCCAGCAGCCCTACGGGGGGAGCGGCCAACTACGAGCAGTACTTC. Amino acid sequence: CASSPTGGAANYEQYF.

The CDR3 nucleotides read TGTGCCAGTAGTTCAGGGTTATCCTCTGGGGCCAACGTCCTGACTTTC. Translated, it gives CASSSGLSSGANVLTF. The V gene is TRBV19, the J gene TRBJ2-6; the D gene is possibly TRBD1 (5 bases). The CDR3 is 16 amino acids. Trimming took off 5 bases at V and 0 bases at J, with 11 bases between the two ends. In germline, CDR1 is LNHDA, CDR2 SQIVND (reference sequence).

The chain has TRBV4-3 and TRBJ2-5, with 14 bases that match TRBD2. V lost 0 bases, J lost 3 bases, and 15 bases stayed unmatched. The germline CDR1 and CDR2 sequences are LGHNA and YSLEER. The CDR3 is 21 amino acids. CDR3 DNA sequence: TGCGCCAGCAGCCAAGAGAGAGGGACTAGCGGGAGCTTATATAGGAAAGAGACCCAGTACTTC. Amino acid sequence: CASSQERGTSGSLYRKETQYF.

This clone was recorded a few times. V is TRBV7-8 and J is TRBJ1-3; 8 bases line up with TRBD1. The V gene end was trimmed by 5 bases and the J gene end by 2 bases; junction bases not matched to a gene: 8. The CDR3 contains 16 residues. The germline CDR1 and CDR2 sequences are SGHVS and FQNEAQ. CDR3 sequence reads: CASSPLDRVAGNTIYF. DNA for the CDR3: TGTGCCAGCAGCCCCTTGGACAGGGTCGCTGGAAACACCATATATTTT.

The genes are TRBV5-1 and TRBJ1-3; no reliable D call. The germline CDR1 and CDR2 sequences are SGHRS and YFSETQ. This CDR3 region has 14 residues. Trimming removed 4 bases at V and 0 bases at J, with 8 bases between. CDR3 DNA: TGCGCCAGCAGCCTAGGTAGCTCTGGAAACACCATATATTTT. This sequence encodes CASSLGSSGNTIYF.

The rearrangement joins TRBV10-3 to TRBJ2-5; 11 bases are shared with TRBD1. J gave up 3 bases and V 8 bases, and 2 bases lay outside the gene matches. Germline CDR1 and CDR2: ENHRY and SYGVKD. The CDR3 covers 13 residues. CDR3 nucleotides: TGTGCCATCGGGACAGGGGGAGAAGAGACCCAGTACTTC. This encodes CAIGTGGEETQYF.

This chain uses TRBV9 with TRBJ2-7, with TRBD2 matching 8 bases. The CDR3 length is 15 residues. The junction had 4 bases not matched to a gene; V was cut back by 0 bases and J by 2 bases. CDR1 is SGDLS, CDR2 YYNGEE, per germline. The CDR3 loop reads CASSVGTGGTYEQYF. DNA of the CDR3: TGTGCCAGCAGCGTAGGGACGGGGGGGACCTACGAGCAGTACTTC. Full variable domain (rest looked up from reference TRBV9 and TRBJ2-7): DSGVTQTPKHLITATGQRVTLRCSPRSGDLSVYWYQQSLDQGLQFLIQYYNGEERAKGNILERFSAQQFPDLHSELNLSSLELGDSALYFCASSVGTGGTYEQYFGPGTRLTVT.

The chain couples TRBV28 to TRBJ1-2, with D possibly being TRBD1 (5 bases). The germline V gene encodes CDR1 MDHEN and CDR2 SYDVKM. Trimming stripped 3 bases from V and 5 bases from J, with 16 bases between. This CDR3 comprises 15 residues. The CDR3 is CASSFRMSQAYGYTF. The CDR3, as DNA: TGTGCCAGCAGTTTTCGTATGTCACAGGCTTATGGCTACACCTTC.

The chain joins TRBV28 to TRBJ1-2, with TRBD1 identical over 8 bases. The germline CDR1 and CDR2 sequences are MDHEN and SYDVKM. The trim removed 4 bases at V and 5 bases at J, leaving 9 bases unmatched. This CDR3 contains 15 residues. In DNA form, the CDR3 reads TGTGCCAGCAGTTCATTTGACAGGGGAGGGTATGGCTACACCTTC. This gives the protein CASSSFDRGGYGYTF.

The chain has TRBV5-1 and TRBJ2-7; 7 bases agree with TRBD2. CDR1 and CDR2 from the germline V gene are SGHRS and YFSETQ. The CDR3 covers 16 residues. Losses at the gene ends were 2 bases for V and 6 bases for J; bases not matched to a gene: 14. The CDR3 loop reads CASSFGWTSVSREQYF. CDR3 DNA sequence: TGCGCCAGCAGCTTCGGGTGGACTAGTGTCTCTCGCGAGCAGTACTTC.

The chain is built from TRBV10-3 and TRBJ1-4; D possibly corresponds to TRBD1 (5 bases). V lost 4 bases to trimming and J lost 10 bases, with 16 bases between them. This CDR3 contains 14 residues. CDR1 is ENHRY, CDR2 SYGVKD, per germline. Here the CDR3 DNA reads TGTGCCATCAGTGCGGGGACTCGCGTTGGAAAACTGTTTTTT. Its protein product is CAISAGTRVGKLFF.

This clone was observed once. J is TRBJ1-1 and V is TRBV4-2; 7 bases fit TRBD1. This CDR3 contains 16 residues. Germline V lookup: CDR1 LGHNA, CDR2 YNFKEQ. With V trimmed by 0 bases and J by 4 bases, 8 bases remained unmatched. The CDR3 sequence is CASSQEPTGSATEAFF. In DNA form, the CDR3 reads TGTGCCAGCAGCCAAGAACCGACAGGGTCGGCCACTGAAGCTTTCTTT.

This rearrangement joins TRBV5-4 to TRBJ2-5, with D unresolved. The CDR3 contains 11 residues. Per the germline V gene, CDR1 is SGHNT and CDR2 is YYREEE (reference sequence). Trimming took off 4 bases at V and 4 bases at J, with 5 bases between the two ends. CDR3: CASSTGETQYF. The DNA of the CDR3 is TGTGCCAGCAGCACGGGAGAGACCCAGTACTTC.

J is TRBJ2-7 and V is TRBV10-2; tentative D call: TRBD1 (5 bases). The ends were cut back, 3 bases at V and 0 bases at J, with 9 bases in the middle. The CDR3 runs to 14 residues. The V gene's germline CDR1 is WSHSY and CDR2 SAAADI. CDR3 sequence: CASSEGVSSYEQYF. DNA of the CDR3: TGCGCCAGCAGTGAAGGGGTCAGCTCCTACGAGCAGTACTTC.

This chain joins TRBV5-6 and TRBJ1-1; D remains unclear. Between the trimmed V and J ends, which lost 1 base and 0 bases, there was a span of 13 bases. The CDR3 totals 16 residues. In germline, CDR1 is SGHDT, CDR2 YYEEEE. This CDR3 is CASSLPSWGVNTEAFF. The CDR3 region has the DNA TGTGCCAGCAGCTTGCCCTCCTGGGGAGTGAACACTGAAGCTTTCTTT. The complete variable domain, with remaining parts taken from reference TRBV5-6 and TRBJ1-1, reads DAGVTQSPTHLIKTRGQQVTLRCSPKSGHDTVSWYQQALGQGPQFIFQYYEEEERQRGNFPDRFSGHQFPNYSSELNVNALLLGDSALYLCASSLPSWGVNTEAFFGQGTRLTVV.

The V and J genes are TRBV2 and TRBJ1-1; tentatively, D is TRBD1 (6 bases). The germline gives CDR1 SNHLY, CDR2 FYNNEI. V was clipped by 8 bases and J by 5 bases, with 12 bases between them. CDR3 length: 12 amino acids. For the CDR3, the DNA is TGTGCCAGCCACAGGGAAAGGACTGAAGCTTTCTTT. Protein product: CASHRERTEAFF.

This clone was observed once. The rearrangement joins TRBV2 to TRBJ2-7; D ambiguous. Trimming took 1 base from V and 1 from J, leaving 5 bases between them. The V gene's germline CDR1 is SNHLY and CDR2 FYNNEI. The CDR3 totals 13 residues. The CDR3: CASSEVRSYEQYF. In DNA, the CDR3 is TGTGCCAGCAGTGAAGTCCGTTCCTACGAGCAGTACTTC.

This sequence joins TRBV4-3 and TRBJ2-6; D gene unclear. The V gene's germline CDR1 is LGHNA and CDR2 YSLEER. CDR3 length equals 18 residues. Trimming took 2 bases from V and 2 from J, leaving 16 bases between them. CDR3 amino acids: CASSQYEVRSTGANVLTF. CDR3 nucleotide sequence: TGCGCCAGCAGCCAATACGAGGTGAGGAGCACTGGGGCCAACGTCCTGACTTTC.